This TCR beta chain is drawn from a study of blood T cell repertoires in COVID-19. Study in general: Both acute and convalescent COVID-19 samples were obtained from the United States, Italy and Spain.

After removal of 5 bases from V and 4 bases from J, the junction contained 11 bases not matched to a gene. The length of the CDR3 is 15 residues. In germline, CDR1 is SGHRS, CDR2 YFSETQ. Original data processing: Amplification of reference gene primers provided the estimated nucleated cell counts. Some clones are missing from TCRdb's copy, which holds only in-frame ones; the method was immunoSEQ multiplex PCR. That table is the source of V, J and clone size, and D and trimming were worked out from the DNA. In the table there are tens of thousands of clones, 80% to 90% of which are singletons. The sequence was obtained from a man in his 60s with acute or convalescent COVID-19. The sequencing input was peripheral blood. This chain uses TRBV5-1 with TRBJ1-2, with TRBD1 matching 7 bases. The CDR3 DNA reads TGCGCCAGCAGACCCCGGGACAGTTCGACCTATGGCTACACCTTC. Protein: CASRPRDSSTYGYTF.